Listed here are 26 T cell receptor beta chains from one sample, sequenced in a study of blood T cells in healthy people across ages. For the second PCR, which ran for 7 to 11 cycles, a sample-barcoded 5' primer and a J-beta primer mix were used. TCRdb reprocessed the 5' RACE reads via MiXCR and lists one record per CDR3 protein. The table shows under 750,000 distinct CDR3 sequences, with 47% occurring only once. The sequenced sample consisted of blood. The receptors here all came from an elderly man in good health.

The V and J genes are TRBV2 and TRBJ2-7, with 9 bases that match TRBD1. The J call is doubtful: the DNA matches TRBJ2-4 better. Germline CDR1 reads SNHLY; CDR2 reads FYNNEI. The CDR3 contains 16 residues. The CDR3 here is CASSLTRTGAGDIQYF. DNA of the CDR3: TGTGCCAGCAGTCTCACCCGGACAGGGGCAGGGGACATTCAGTACTTC.

The rearrangement joins TRBV21-1 to TRBJ2-2; the table assigns TRBD1, which was not confirmed against the DNA. TRBV21-1 is a pseudogene. The CDR3 runs 16 residues. CDR3 coding DNA: TGTGCCAGCAGCCATCACGGGACAGAGAACACCGGGGAGCTGTTTTTT. This gives the protein CASSHHGTENTGELFF.

The J gene is TRBJ2-3, the V gene TRBV7-2; D is ambiguous. CDR3 size: 15 residues. Germline values: CDR1 SGHTA, CDR2 FQGNSA. V lost 3 bases and J 1 base, leaving 11 bases between the germline ends. The chain's CDR3 is CASSLMGIRTDTQYF. CDR3 nucleotides: TGTGCCAGCAGCTTGATGGGAATACGCACAGATACGCAGTATTTT. The full variable domain, with the rest looked up from reference TRBV7-2 and TRBJ2-3, is GAGVSQSPSNKVTEKGKDVELRCDPISGHTALYWYRQSLGQGLEFLIYFQGNSAPDKSGLPSDRFSAERTGGSVSTLTIQRTQQEDSAVYLCASSLMGIRTDTQYFGPGTRLTVL.

This rearrangement joins TRBV4-1 to TRBJ2-2, with no clear D. The germline V and J ends were trimmed by 4 bases and 1 base, with 10 bases remaining between them. CDR3 length: 15 residues. The germline CDR1 and CDR2 sequences are MGHRA and YSYEKL. For the CDR3, the DNA is TGCGCCAGCAGCCGGTACGACGGGAACACCGGGGAGCTGTTTTTT. Protein: CASSRYDGNTGELFF.

The chain couples TRBV7-2 to TRBJ2-5; D possibly corresponds to TRBD2 (6 bases). The CDR3 runs 15 residues. The V end lost 1 base, the J end lost 1 base, and 10 bases lay between the germline ends. CDR1 is SGHTA and CDR2 is FQGNSA in the germline V gene. DNA for the CDR3: TGTGCCAGCAGCTTAGTGGCGGGGCCCCAAGAGACCCAGTACTTC. This translates into CASSLVAGPQETQYF.

Only a few counts were recorded for this clonotype. DNA of the CDR3: TGCAGTGCTAGAGAACTGGAACCCGAGCAGTACTTC. Amino acids: CSARELEPEQYF. The chain joins TRBV20-1 to TRBJ2-5; D uncertain. The J call is in doubt because the DNA end fits TRBJ2-7 better. Germline V gene sequence: CDR1 DFQATT, CDR2 SNEGSKA (reference sequence). CDR3 length: 12 amino acids.

The chain has TRBV5-4 and TRBJ1-5; the D gene is possibly TRBD1 (5 bases). CDR3 length equals 14 residues. Trimming removed 4 bases from V and 4 bases from J, with 12 bases in between. The germline V gene encodes CDR1 SGHNT and CDR2 YYREEE (reference sequence). The CDR3 loop reads CASSNGGGNQPQHF. CDR3 sequence (DNA): TGTGCCAGCAGCAATGGGGGTGGGAATCAGCCCCAGCATTTT.

This chain joins TRBV9 and TRBJ2-1; maybe TRBD1 (6 bases). This CDR3 has 14 amino acids. The ends were cut back, 0 bases at V and 5 bases at J, with 9 bases in the middle. Germline V lookup: CDR1 SGDLS, CDR2 YYNGEE. The CDR3 DNA sequence: TGTGCCAGCAGCGTAGCGACAGGAGACAATGAGCAGTTCTTC. Translation: CASSVATGDNEQFF.

This sequence joins TRBV10-3 and TRBJ2-5; tentative D call: TRBD2 (7 bases). The CDR3 is made up of 13 amino acids. Germline V gene sequence: CDR1 ENHRY, CDR2 SYGVKD. Between the trimmed V and J ends, which lost 11 bases and 5 bases, there was a span of 18 bases. The CDR3 region has the DNA TGTGCCGCCAAGGGGGGGAGTGTGGAGACCCAGTACTTC. This gives the protein CAAKGGSVETQYF.

This chain connects TRBV11-1 to TRBJ2-1; 13 nucleotides align to TRBD2. In germline, CDR1 is SGHAT, CDR2 FQDESV (reference sequence). The CDR3 is 15 amino acids. V was pared by 4 bases and J by 5 bases, with 2 bases of the junction left unmatched. CDR3 nucleotides: TGTGCCAGCAGCTGGGGACTAGCGGGGAACAATGAGCAGTTCTTC. Residues: CASSWGLAGNNEQFF. The full variable domain, completed using reference TRBV11-1 and TRBJ2-1, is EAEVAQSPRYKITEKSQAVAFWCDPISGHATLYWYRQILGQGPELLVQFQDESVVDDSQLPKDRFSAERLKGVDSTLKIQPAELGDSAMYLCASSWGLAGNNEQFFGPGTRLTVL.

In DNA, the CDR3 is TGTGCCAGCAGCTTGGAGGTTGGGGCCAACGTCCTGACTTTC. Protein: CASSLEVGANVLTF. The rearrangement joins TRBV5-8 to TRBJ2-6; D remains ambiguous. The germline gives CDR1 SGHTS, CDR2 YDEGEE. The germline V and J ends were trimmed by 0 bases and 3 bases, with 4 bases remaining between them. The CDR3 runs to 14 residues. The full variable domain, in which reference TRBV5-8 and TRBJ2-6 provide the parts outside the CDR3, is EAGVTQSPTHLIKTRGQQATLRCSPISGHTSVYWYQQALGLGLQFLLWYDEGEERNRGNFPPRFSGRQFPNYSSELNVNALELEDSALYLCASSLEVGANVLTFGAGSRLTVL.

The chain couples TRBV29-1 to TRBJ2-7, with a weak D call TRBD1 (6 bases). TRBJ2-5 explains the end of the DNA better; the J call may be wrong. The CDR3 loop spans 14 amino acids. Germline CDR1 is SQVTM and CDR2 is ANQGSEA. Here the CDR3 DNA reads TGCAGCGTTGAAACAGGGCTCAATGTCGGGACCCAGTACTTC. Residues: CSVETGLNVGTQYF.

This sequence joins TRBV20-1 and TRBJ1-6, with unresolved D. Germline values: CDR1 DFQATT, CDR2 SNEGSKA (reference sequence). The CDR3 spans 14 residues. The V gene lost 3 bases and the J gene lost 6 bases, with 12 bases spanning the gap. In DNA form, the CDR3 reads TGCAGTGCTAGCCGCGGGCTCAGTAATTCACCCCTCCACTTT. Its protein product is CSASRGLSNSPLHF.

CDR3 nucleotide sequence: TGTGCCAGCAGCCAAGTTTCCCTAGCCGGGGAAACCTGCAATGAGCAGTTCTTC. Translating it yields CASSQVSLAGETCNEQFF. The chain uses TRBV4-2 and TRBJ2-1, with D possibly being TRBD2 (5 bases). The germline gives CDR1 LGHNA, CDR2 YNFKEQ. The CDR3 has 18 amino acids. V was cut by 1 base and J by 6 bases, with 22 bases left in between.

The chain combines TRBV28 with TRBJ2-1; no definite D call. Germline assignment: CDR1 MDHEN and CDR2 SYDVKM. The CDR3 is 17 residues long. Trimming took off 5 bases at V and 0 bases at J, with 17 bases between the two ends. The CDR3 reads CASSLSNTRGSYNEQFF. CDR3 sequence (DNA): TGTGCCAGCAGTCTCAGCAATACACGAGGCTCCTACAATGAGCAGTTCTTC.

This clonotype was detected only a few times. The chain couples TRBV7-3 to TRBJ2-1; perhaps TRBD2 as D (5 bases). The CDR3 extends over 15 amino acids. Germline V gene sequence: CDR1 SGHTA, CDR2 FQGTGA. Trimming shortened V by 2 bases and J by 2 bases, and 10 bases separated the two germline ends. The CDR3 loop reads CASSLGAAPYNEQFF. CDR3 nucleotide sequence: TGTGCCAGCAGCTTAGGAGCGGCTCCCTACAATGAGCAGTTCTTC.

This clonotype was seen more than once but under ten times. V gene TRBV27 combines with J gene TRBJ2-7; the match to TRBD1 covers 11 bases. With 5 bases clipped from V and 1 base from J, the junction kept 7 bases outside the gene matches. The CDR3 extends over 16 amino acids. In germline, CDR1 is MNHEY, CDR2 SMNVEV (reference sequence). In DNA form, the CDR3 reads TGTGCCAGCAGTCCCGGACAGGGGGCGAGTTCCTACGAGCAGTACTTC. Residues: CASSPGQGASSYEQYF.

A note on this clonotype: This may arise from a read error, as a much more abundant clone is one base away. The chain carries TRBV20-1 and TRBJ2-1, with D uncertain. CDR1 and CDR2 from the germline V gene are DFQATT and SNEGSKA (reference sequence). V was pared by 0 bases and J by 4 bases, with 7 bases between. The CDR3 runs to 13 residues. The CDR3: CSAREAHYNEQFF. The DNA of the CDR3 is TGCAGTGCTAGAGAGGCCCATTACAATGAGCAGTTCTTC.

The sample holds many counts of this clonotype. The rearrangement links TRBV6-5 to TRBJ1-2, with D tentatively TRBD1 (5 bases). Deletions cut 6 bases from V and 4 bases from J, with 21 bases between. This CDR3 has 16 amino acids. The germline gives CDR1 MNHEY, CDR2 SVGAGI. The CDR3 here is CASRPVHDSYGYGYTF. In DNA, the CDR3 is TGTGCCAGCAGACCCGTTCATGACAGTTATGGCTATGGCTACACCTTC.

The sample holds a few counts of this clonotype. Here the CDR3 DNA reads TGTGCCAGCAGTTATTTTAGCGGGACCTACAATGAGCAGTTCTTC. Encoded protein: CASSYFSGTYNEQFF. The rearrangement uses TRBV6-2 or TRBV6-3 and TRBJ2-1; TRBD2 agrees at 8 bases. The junction had 3 bases not matched to a gene; V was cut back by 3 bases and J by 2 bases. CDR1 MNHEY and CDR2 SVGEGT come from the germline V gene. The length of the CDR3 is 15 residues.

V usage is TRBV11-2 and J usage is TRBJ1-1; 9 bases align to TRBD1. The J segment lost 3 bases and the V segment lost 5 bases, leaving 10 bases of the junction unmatched. Germline V gene data show CDR1 as SGHAT and CDR2 as FQNNGV. This CDR3 region has 16 residues. The chain's CDR3 is CASSRGQGRMYTEAFF. CDR3 nucleotides: TGTGCCAGCAGCCGGGGACAGGGTAGAATGTACACTGAAGCTTTCTTT.

The V call is TRBV10-3, the J call TRBJ2-1, with a weak D call TRBD2 (6 bases). Germline lookup yields CDR1 ENHRY and CDR2 SYGVKD. V shed 7 bases and J shed 1 base, with 11 bases lying between them. There are 14 residues in the CDR3. The CDR3 DNA reads as TGTGCCATCATGGGGGGAGGTTCCTACAATGAGCAGTTCTTC. This encodes CAIMGGGSYNEQFF.

The gene calls are TRBV28 and TRBJ1-5; D uncertain. Trimming stripped 5 bases from V and 8 bases from J, with 10 bases between. The CDR3 runs 12 residues. The germline V gene has CDR1 MDHEN and CDR2 SYDVKM. The CDR3 DNA reads TGTGCCAGCAGTGCCAATCGTAAGCCCCAGCATTTT. Translated: CASSANRKPQHF. Drawing the rest from reference TRBV28 and TRBJ1-5, the complete variable domain is DVKVTQSSRYLVKRTGEKVFLECVQDMDHENMFWYRQDPGLGLRLIYFSYDVKMKEKGDIPEGYSVSREKKERFSLILESASTNQTSMYLCASSANRKPQHFGDGTRLSIL.

The chain employs TRBV10-3 and TRBJ2-7; D not certain. The ends were cut back, 8 bases at V and 1 base at J, with 9 bases in the middle. The CDR3 runs 12 residues. The germline gives CDR1 ENHRY, CDR2 SYGVKD. The DNA for the CDR3 is TGTGCCATCGGGGATACTTCCTACGAGCAGTACTTC. This codes for CAIGDTSYEQYF.

The V gene is TRBV6-5, the J gene TRBJ2-1; possible D gene TRBD1, 5 bases. There are 15 residues in the CDR3. The V gene's germline CDR1 is MNHEY and CDR2 SVGAGI. Trimming shortened V by 5 bases and J by 8 bases, and 19 bases separated the two germline ends. CDR3 nucleotide sequence: TGTGCCAGCAGTAAGGGGCAAGGGGCTTGGTATGAGCAGTTCTTC. Translation gives CASSKGQGAWYEQFF.

The genes are TRBV7-2 and TRBJ2-6; 8 positions match TRBD2. Germline CDR1 and CDR2: SGHTA and FQGNSA. The J segment lost 1 base and the V segment lost 3 bases, leaving 5 bases of the junction unmatched. The CDR3 has 17 residues. In DNA form, the CDR3 reads TGTGCCAGCAGCTTCTACGGGGGGGCATCTGGGGCCAACGTCCTGACTTTC. Protein product: CASSFYGGASGANVLTF.